The entry that follows covers one TCR beta chain sequence. What it recognizes is unknown. One junction end does not reproduce the germline sequence, and a read error may be involved. Construction of TCR beta libraries relied on iRepertoire HTBI primers and on Arm-PCR targeting CDR3 regions. TCRdb itself ran the multiplex PCR reads through MiXCR, one entry per CDR3 protein. The table has a few hundred thousand distinct CDR3 sequences, 21% seen once. The sample is drawn from a study of regulatory T cells in long-lasting Graves disease. Study results and caveats: Thyroid tissue went unexamined; only peripheral blood was analyzed. Newly diagnosed Graves' patients had higher TCR diversity than persistent ones. Favoring TRBV28, TRBJ1-2 and TRBJ2-5 was a feature seen in persistent disease.

The sample's time point: persistent/refractory GD, antithyroid drugs over 5 years with positive TRAb. The TCR library was made from RNA extracted from PBMCs. Patients hailed from an endocrinology department in Xi'an, China. The CDR3 is 15 amino acids. The germline gives CDR1 MDHEN, CDR2 SYDVKM. The receptor's source is a female donor with Graves disease. The specimen was peripheral blood mononuclear cells (PBMCs), collected when the disease was refractory, from a patient treated with antithyroid drugs. The rearrangement uses TRBV28 and TRBJ2-2, with 14 bases lining up with TRBD2. DNA for the CDR3: TGTGCTAGCACCACCGGGACTAGCGGGAGCGGGGAGCTGCTTTTT. Translating gives CASTTGTSGSGELLF.